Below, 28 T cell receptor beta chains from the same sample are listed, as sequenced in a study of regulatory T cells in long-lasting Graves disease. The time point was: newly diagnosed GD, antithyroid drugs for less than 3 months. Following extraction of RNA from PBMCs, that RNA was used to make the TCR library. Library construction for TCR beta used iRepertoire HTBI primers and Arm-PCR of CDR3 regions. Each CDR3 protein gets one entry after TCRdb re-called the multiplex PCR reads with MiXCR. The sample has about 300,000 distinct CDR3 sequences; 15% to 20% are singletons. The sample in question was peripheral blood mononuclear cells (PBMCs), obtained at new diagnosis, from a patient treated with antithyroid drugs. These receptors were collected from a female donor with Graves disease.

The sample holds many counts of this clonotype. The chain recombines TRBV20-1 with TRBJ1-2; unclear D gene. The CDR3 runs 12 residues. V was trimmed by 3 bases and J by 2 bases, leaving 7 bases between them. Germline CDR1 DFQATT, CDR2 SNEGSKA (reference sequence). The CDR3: CSASDPNYGYTF. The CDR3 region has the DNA TGCAGTGCTAGTGACCCAAACTATGGCTACACCTTC.

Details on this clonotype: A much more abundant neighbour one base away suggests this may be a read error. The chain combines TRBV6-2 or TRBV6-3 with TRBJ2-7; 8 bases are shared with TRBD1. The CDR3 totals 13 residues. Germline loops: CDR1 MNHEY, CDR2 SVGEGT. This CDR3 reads CANSRTGNYEQYF. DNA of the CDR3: TGTGCCAACAGTCGGACAGGGAACTACGAGCAGTACTTC.

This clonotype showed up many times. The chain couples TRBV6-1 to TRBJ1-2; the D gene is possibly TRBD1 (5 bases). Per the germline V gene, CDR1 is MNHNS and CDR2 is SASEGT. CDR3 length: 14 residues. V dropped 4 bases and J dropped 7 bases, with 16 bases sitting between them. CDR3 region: CASSGTTARGGYTF. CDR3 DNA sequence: TGTGCCAGCAGTGGGACGACAGCACGGGGTGGCTACACCTTC.

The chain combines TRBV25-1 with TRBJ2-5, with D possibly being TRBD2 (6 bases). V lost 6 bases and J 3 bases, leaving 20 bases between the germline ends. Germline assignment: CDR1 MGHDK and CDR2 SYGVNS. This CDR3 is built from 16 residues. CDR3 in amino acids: CASSPRDSGQKETQYF. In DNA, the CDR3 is TGTGCCAGCAGCCCCCGGGACTCGGGCCAAAAAGAGACCCAGTACTTC.

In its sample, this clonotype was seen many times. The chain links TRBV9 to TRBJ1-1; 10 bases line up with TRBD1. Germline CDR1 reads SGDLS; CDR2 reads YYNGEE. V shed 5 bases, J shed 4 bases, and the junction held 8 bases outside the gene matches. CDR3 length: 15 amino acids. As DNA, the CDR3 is TGTGCCAGCAGAACCGGGACAGGGGTAGGCACTGAAGCTTTCTTT. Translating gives CASRTGTGVGTEAFF.

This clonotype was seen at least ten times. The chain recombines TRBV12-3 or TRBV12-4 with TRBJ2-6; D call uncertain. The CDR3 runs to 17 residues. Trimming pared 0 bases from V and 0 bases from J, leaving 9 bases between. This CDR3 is CASSLALDLSGANVLTF. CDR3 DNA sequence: TGTGCCAGCAGTTTAGCGTTGGACCTCTCTGGGGCCAACGTCCTGACTTTC.

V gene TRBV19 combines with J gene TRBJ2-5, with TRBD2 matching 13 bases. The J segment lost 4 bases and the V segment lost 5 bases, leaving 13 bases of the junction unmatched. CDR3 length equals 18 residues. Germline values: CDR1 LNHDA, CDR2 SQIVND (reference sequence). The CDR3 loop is CASSGRTSGSVVRETQYF. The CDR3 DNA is TGTGCCAGTAGTGGACGGACTAGCGGGAGCGTAGTGCGAGAGACCCAGTACTTC. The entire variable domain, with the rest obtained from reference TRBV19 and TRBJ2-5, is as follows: DGGITQSPKYLFRKEGQNVTLSCEQNLNHDAMYWYRQDPGQGLRLIYYSQIVNDFQKGDIAEGYSVSREKKESFPLTVTSAQKNPTAFYLCASSGRTSGSVVRETQYFGPGTRLLVL.

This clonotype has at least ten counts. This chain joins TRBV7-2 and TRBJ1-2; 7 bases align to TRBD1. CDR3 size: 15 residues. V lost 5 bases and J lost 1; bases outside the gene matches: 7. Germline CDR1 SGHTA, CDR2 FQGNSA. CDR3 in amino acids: CASSPRGTLNYGYTF. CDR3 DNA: TGTGCCAGCAGCCCCAGGGGGACCCTTAACTATGGCTACACCTTC. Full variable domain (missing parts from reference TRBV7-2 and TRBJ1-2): GAGVSQSPSNKVTEKGKDVELRCDPISGHTALYWYRQSLGQGLEFLIYFQGNSAPDKSGLPSDRFSAERTGGSVSTLTIQRTQQEDSAVYLCASSPRGTLNYGYTFGSGTRLTVV.

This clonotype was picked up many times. CDR3 in DNA: TGTGCTAGTGGTCCCGTGGGCGGCTATGGCTACACCTTC. Encoded protein: CASGPVGGYGYTF. The V call is TRBV12-5, the J call TRBJ1-2; D remains ambiguous. CDR1 and CDR2 (germline): LGHNT, FRNRAP. The CDR3 sequence is 13 residues long. The V and J ends lost 5 bases and 4 bases respectively, with 11 bases between them.

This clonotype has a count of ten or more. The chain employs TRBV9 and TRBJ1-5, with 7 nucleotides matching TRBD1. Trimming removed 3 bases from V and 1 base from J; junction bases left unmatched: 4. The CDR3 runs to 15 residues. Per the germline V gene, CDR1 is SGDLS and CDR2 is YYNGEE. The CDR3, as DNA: TGTGCCAGCAGCGGGACAGGCGGGAGCAATCAGCCCCAGCATTTT. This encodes CASSGTGGSNQPQHF.

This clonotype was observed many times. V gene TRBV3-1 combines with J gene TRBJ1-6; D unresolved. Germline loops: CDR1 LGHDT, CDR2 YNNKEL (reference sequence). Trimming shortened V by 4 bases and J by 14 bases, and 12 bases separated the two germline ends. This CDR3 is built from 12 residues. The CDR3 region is CASSPGGSALHF. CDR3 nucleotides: TGTGCCAGCAGCCCGGGAGGGTCGGCCCTCCACTTT.

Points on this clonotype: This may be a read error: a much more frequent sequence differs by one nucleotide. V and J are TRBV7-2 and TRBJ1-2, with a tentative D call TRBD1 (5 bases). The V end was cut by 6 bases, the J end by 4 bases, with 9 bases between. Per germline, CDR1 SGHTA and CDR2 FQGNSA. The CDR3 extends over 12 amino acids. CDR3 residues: CASRPGTYGYTF. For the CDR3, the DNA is TGTGCCAGCAGACCGGGGACCTATGGCTACACCTTC. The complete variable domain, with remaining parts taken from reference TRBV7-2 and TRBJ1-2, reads GAGVSQSPSNKVTEKGKDVELRCDPISGHTALYWYRQSLGQGLEFLIYFQGNSAPDKSGLPSDRFSAERTGGSVSTLTIQRTQQEDSAVYLCASRPGTYGYTFGSGTRLTVV.

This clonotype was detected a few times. The chain's CDR3 is CSARTGGDYGYTF. CDR3 DNA: TGCAGTGCTAGGACAGGGGGCGATTATGGCTACACCTTC. The genes are TRBV20-1 and TRBJ1-2, with 10 bases identical to TRBD1. The CDR3 covers 13 residues. V shed 3 bases, J shed 5 bases, and the junction held 3 bases outside the gene matches. Per the germline V gene, CDR1 is DFQATT and CDR2 is SNEGSKA (reference sequence).

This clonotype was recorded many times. This CDR3 reads CAISDLAGRIAEQFF. DNA of the CDR3: TGTGCCATCAGTGACCTAGCGGGACGGATCGCTGAGCAGTTCTTC. V and J are TRBV10-3 and TRBJ2-1; 9 nucleotides match TRBD2. Germline values: CDR1 ENHRY, CDR2 SYGVKD. Trimming removed 3 bases from V and 9 bases from J; junction bases left unmatched: 9. The CDR3 sequence is 15 residues long.

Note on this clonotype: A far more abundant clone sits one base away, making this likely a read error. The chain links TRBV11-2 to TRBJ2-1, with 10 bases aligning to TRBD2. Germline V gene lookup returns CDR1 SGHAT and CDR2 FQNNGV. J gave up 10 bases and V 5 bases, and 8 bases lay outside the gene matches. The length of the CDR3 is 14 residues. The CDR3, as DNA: TGTGCCAGCAGCGTGGGACTAGCGCTGGACGAGCAGTTCTTC. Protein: CASSVGLALDEQFF.

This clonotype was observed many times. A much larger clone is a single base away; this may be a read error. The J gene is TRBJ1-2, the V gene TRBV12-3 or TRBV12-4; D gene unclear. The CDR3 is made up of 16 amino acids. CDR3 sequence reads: CASSSARDLANYGYAF. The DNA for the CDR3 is TGTGCCAGCAGTAGTGCGAGGGATCTAGCTAACTATGGCTACGCCTTC.

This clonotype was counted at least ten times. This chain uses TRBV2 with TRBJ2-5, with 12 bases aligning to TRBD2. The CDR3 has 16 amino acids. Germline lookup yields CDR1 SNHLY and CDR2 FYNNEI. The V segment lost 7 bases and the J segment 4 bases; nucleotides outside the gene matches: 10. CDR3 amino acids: CASTPLAGGPGETQYF. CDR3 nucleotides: TGTGCCAGCACCCCTCTAGCGGGAGGGCCCGGAGAGACCCAGTACTTC.

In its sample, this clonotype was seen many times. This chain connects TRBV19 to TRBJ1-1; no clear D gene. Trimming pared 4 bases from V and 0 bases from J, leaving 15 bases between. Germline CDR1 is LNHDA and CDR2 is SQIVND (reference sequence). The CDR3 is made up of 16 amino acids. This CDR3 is CASSRTPNKVNTEAFF. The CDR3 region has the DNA TGTGCCAGTAGTAGAACACCGAATAAAGTGAACACTGAAGCTTTCTTT.

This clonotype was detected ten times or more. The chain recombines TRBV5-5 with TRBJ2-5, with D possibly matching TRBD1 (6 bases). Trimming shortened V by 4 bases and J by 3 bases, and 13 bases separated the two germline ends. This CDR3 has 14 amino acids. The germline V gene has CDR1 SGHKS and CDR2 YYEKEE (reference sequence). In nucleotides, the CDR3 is TGTGCCAGCAGCAAGGTCCGGACAGAAGAGACCCAGTACTTC. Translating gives CASSKVRTEETQYF. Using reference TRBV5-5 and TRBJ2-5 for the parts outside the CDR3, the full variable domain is DAGVTQSPTHLIKTRGQQVTLRCSPISGHKSVSWYQQVLGQGPQFIFQYYEKEERGRGNFPDRFSARQFPNYSSELNVNALLLGDSALYLCASSKVRTEETQYFGPGTRLLVL.

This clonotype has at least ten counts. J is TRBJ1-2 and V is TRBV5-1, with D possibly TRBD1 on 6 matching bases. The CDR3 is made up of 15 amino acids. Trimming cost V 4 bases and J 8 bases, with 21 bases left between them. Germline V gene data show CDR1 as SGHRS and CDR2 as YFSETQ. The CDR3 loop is CASSLSEGGARGYTF. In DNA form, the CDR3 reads TGCGCCAGCAGCCTCTCAGAAGGGGGGGCGCGGGGCTACACCTTC.

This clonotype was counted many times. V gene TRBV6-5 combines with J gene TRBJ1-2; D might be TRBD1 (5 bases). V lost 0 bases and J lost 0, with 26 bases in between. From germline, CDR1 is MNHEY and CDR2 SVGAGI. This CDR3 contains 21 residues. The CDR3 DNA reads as TGTGCCAGCAGTTACTCGAGTGGGGCAGGCTCTGGTCAGGGAGCTAACTATGGCTACACCTTC. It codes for CASSYSSGAGSGQGANYGYTF.

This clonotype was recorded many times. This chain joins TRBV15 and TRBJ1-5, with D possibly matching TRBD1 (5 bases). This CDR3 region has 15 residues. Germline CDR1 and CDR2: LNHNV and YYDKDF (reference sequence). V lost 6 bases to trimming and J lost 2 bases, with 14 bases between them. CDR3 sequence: CATRLVRGGNQPQHF. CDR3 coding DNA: TGTGCCACCAGACTTGTAAGGGGAGGCAATCAGCCCCAGCATTTT.

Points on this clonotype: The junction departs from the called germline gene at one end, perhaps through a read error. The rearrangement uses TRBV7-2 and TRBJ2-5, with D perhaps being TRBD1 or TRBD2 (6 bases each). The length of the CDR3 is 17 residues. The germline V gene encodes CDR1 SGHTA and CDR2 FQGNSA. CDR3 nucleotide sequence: TGTGCCAGCAGCGTAGCTTCCGGGGGCATTTACCAAGAGACCCAGTACTTC. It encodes CASSVASGGIYQETQYF.

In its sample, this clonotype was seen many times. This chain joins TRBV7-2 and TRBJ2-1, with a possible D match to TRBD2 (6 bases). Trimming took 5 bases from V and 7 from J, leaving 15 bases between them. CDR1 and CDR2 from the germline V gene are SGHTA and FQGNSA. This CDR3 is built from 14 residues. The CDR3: CASSREGGDNEQFF. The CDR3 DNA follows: TGTGCCAGCAGCCGAGAAGGAGGGGATAATGAGCAGTTCTTC.

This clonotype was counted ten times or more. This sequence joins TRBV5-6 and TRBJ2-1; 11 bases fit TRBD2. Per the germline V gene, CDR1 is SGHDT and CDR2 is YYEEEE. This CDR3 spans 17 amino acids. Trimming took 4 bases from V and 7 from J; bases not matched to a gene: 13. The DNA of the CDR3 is TGTGCCAGCAGCCCTCTGGACCCTAGCGGGAGGATGAATGAGCAGTTCTTC. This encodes CASSPLDPSGRMNEQFF.

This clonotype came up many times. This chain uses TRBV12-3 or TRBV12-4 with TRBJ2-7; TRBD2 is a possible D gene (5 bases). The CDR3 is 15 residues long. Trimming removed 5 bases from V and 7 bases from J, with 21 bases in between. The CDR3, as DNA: TGTGCCAGCAGTGTCCAGACTACTCTACCAAGGGAGCAGTACTTC. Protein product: CASSVQTTLPREQYF.

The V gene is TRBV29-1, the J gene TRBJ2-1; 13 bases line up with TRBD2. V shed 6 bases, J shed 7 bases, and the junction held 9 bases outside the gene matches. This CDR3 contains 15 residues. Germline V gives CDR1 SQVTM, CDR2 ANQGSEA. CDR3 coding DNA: TGCAGCGTGTACGGGACTAGCGGGGTTATAAATGAGCAGTTCTTC. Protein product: CSVYGTSGVINEQFF.

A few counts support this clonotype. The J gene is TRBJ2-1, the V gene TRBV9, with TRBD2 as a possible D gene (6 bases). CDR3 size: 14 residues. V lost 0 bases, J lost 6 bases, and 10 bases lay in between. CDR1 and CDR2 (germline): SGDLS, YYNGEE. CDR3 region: CASSVAGDPNEQFF. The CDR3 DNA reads TGTGCCAGCAGCGTAGCGGGGGATCCCAATGAGCAGTTCTTC.